These 23 T cell receptor beta chains share one sample of origin, sequenced in a study of response to subunit inactivated influenza vaccine. TCRdb reprocessed the RT-PCR reads via MiXCR and lists one record per CDR3 protein. The sample holds about 160,000 distinct CDR3 sequences, approximately 11% seen once. Specimen: non-naive T cells sorted from PBMCs, collected 40 to 50 days after vaccination. Receptors were obtained from a man between 50 and 59 years old who received an inactivated influenza vaccine.

The chain couples TRBV6-2 or TRBV6-3 to TRBJ1-2, with D possibly matching TRBD1 (6 bases). Deletions cut 4 bases from V and 3 bases from J, with 15 bases between. Per the germline V gene, CDR1 is MNHEY and CDR2 is SVGEGT. The length of the CDR3 is 15 residues. DNA for the CDR3: TGTGCCAGCAGTTCCCCTTGGCAGGGGTACTATGGCTACACCTTC. Protein sequence: CASSSPWQGYYGYTF.

In its sample, this clonotype was seen many times. This chain uses TRBV7-9 with TRBJ2-1, with D maybe TRBD2 (7 bases). Between the trimmed V and J ends, which lost 0 bases and 4 bases, there was a span of 13 bases. CDR3 length: 16 amino acids. Germline V gene lookup returns CDR1 SEHNR and CDR2 FQNEAQ (reference sequence). The CDR3 DNA is TGTGCCAGCAGCTTAGCGCTCGGGGGGCCTTACAATGAGCAGTTCTTC. Translation: CASSLALGGPYNEQFF.

A single count supports this clonotype. A much larger clone differs from this one at a single base, so this may be a read error. The chain is built from TRBV3-1 and TRBJ2-3; maybe TRBD2 (6 bases). Between the trimmed V and J ends, which lost 7 bases and 0 bases, there was a span of 14 bases. There are 15 residues in the CDR3. The germline V gene encodes CDR1 LGHDT and CDR2 YNNKEL (reference sequence). In nucleotides, the CDR3 is TGTGCCAGCATCCACACTAGCCTAAGCACAGATACGCAGTATTTT. Its translation: CASIHTSLSTDTQYF.

The chain combines TRBV5-5 with TRBJ1-5; D gene ambiguous. In germline, CDR1 is SGHKS, CDR2 YYEKEE (reference sequence). CDR3 length: 16 residues. V lost 0 bases and J 0 bases, leaving 10 bases between the germline ends. CDR3 DNA: TGTGCCAGCAGCTTGGAGGGTACATATAGCAATCAGCCCCAGCATTTT. This codes for CASSLEGTYSNQPQHF.

The genes are TRBV28 and TRBJ2-3; 10 bases are shared with TRBD2. Trimming removed 7 bases from V and 5 bases from J; junction bases left unmatched: 6. In germline, CDR1 is MDHEN, CDR2 SYDVKM. The CDR3 sequence is 14 residues long. The CDR3, as DNA: TGTGCCAGCAAGAGCGGGGGGGCCATAGATACGCAGTATTTT. Protein sequence: CASKSGGAIDTQYF.

The J gene is TRBJ1-6, the V gene TRBV12-3 or TRBV12-4, with D maybe TRBD1 (6 bases). The CDR3 runs to 16 residues. Trimming removed 6 bases at V and 7 bases at J, with 19 bases between. Here the CDR3 reads CASSLSGGRGNSPLHF. CDR3 DNA: TGTGCCAGCAGCCTATCCGGGGGCCGGGGGAATTCACCCCTCCACTTT.

The sample holds many counts of this clonotype. The V and J genes are TRBV28 and TRBJ2-3; 11 nucleotides line up with TRBD2. Trimming took 6 bases from V and 2 from J; bases not matched to a gene: 13. This CDR3 is built from 18 residues. Germline values: CDR1 MDHEN, CDR2 SYDVKM. For the CDR3, the DNA is TGTGCCAGCAGGAAATCTGGACTAGCGGGCTATTACACAGATACGCAGTATTTT. It yields the protein CASRKSGLAGYYTDTQYF. The full variable domain, in which reference TRBV28 and TRBJ2-3 provide the parts outside the CDR3, is DVKVTQSSRYLVKRTGEKVFLECVQDMDHENMFWYRQDPGLGLRLIYFSYDVKMKEKGDIPEGYSVSREKKERFSLILESASTNQTSMYLCASRKSGLAGYYTDTQYFGPGTRLTVL.

This clonotype was detected only a few times. The chain couples TRBV2 to TRBJ1-6, with D uncertain. V lost 4 bases and J 7 bases, leaving 8 bases between the germline ends. This CDR3 has 13 amino acids. CDR1 and CDR2 (germline): SNHLY, FYNNEI. The CDR3 here is CASSAQMNSPLHF. DNA of the CDR3: TGTGCCAGCAGTGCCCAGATGAATTCACCCCTCCACTTT.

The chain carries TRBV7-9 and TRBJ1-1, with D unresolved. V was trimmed by 1 base and J by 9 bases, leaving 15 bases between them. Per germline, CDR1 SEHNR and CDR2 FQNEAQ (reference sequence). The CDR3 is 14 residues long. The CDR3 loop reads CASSLVSSGGQAFF. CDR3 nucleotide sequence: TGTGCCAGCAGCTTAGTATCCTCCGGAGGGCAAGCTTTCTTT. Supplemented by reference TRBV7-9 and TRBJ1-1, the full variable domain reads DTGVSQNPRHKITKRGQNVTFRCDPISEHNRLYWYRQTLGQGPEFLTYFQNEAQLEKSRLLSDRFSAERPKGSFSTLEIQRTEQGDSAMYLCASSLVSSGGQAFFGQGTRLTVV.

This clonotype has more than one count but fewer than ten. CDR3 in amino acids: CASSLAPRGNYGYTF. CDR3 in DNA: TGTGCCAGCAGCTTAGCACCCCGGGGTAACTATGGCTACACCTTC. This chain connects TRBV7-9 to TRBJ1-2; no firm D call. The germline CDR1 and CDR2 sequences are SEHNR and FQNEAQ (reference sequence). There are 15 residues in the CDR3. The V end lost 0 bases, the J end lost 1 base, and 9 bases lay between the germline ends. Full variable domain (missing parts from reference TRBV7-9 and TRBJ1-2): DTGVSQNPRHKITKRGQNVTFRCDPISEHNRLYWYRQTLGQGPEFLTYFQNEAQLEKSRLLSDRFSAERPKGSFSTLEIQRTEQGDSAMYLCASSLAPRGNYGYTFGSGTRLTVV.

This clonotype was detected many times. The genes are TRBV29-1 and TRBJ1-2; no firm D call. This CDR3 has 15 residues. CDR1 and CDR2 from the germline V gene are SQVTM and ANQGSEA. V lost 3 bases to trimming and J lost 4 bases, with 18 bases between them. The CDR3 spells CSVDPSSPEVYGYTF. The CDR3 DNA follows: TGCAGCGTTGACCCCTCGTCCCCTGAGGTCTATGGCTACACCTTC.

The chain recombines TRBV6-2 or TRBV6-3 with TRBJ1-5, with D perhaps TRBD1 (6 bases). The CDR3 spans 14 residues. Trimming took off 2 bases at V and 6 bases at J, with 11 bases between the two ends. Germline V gene data show CDR1 as MNHEY and CDR2 as SVGEGT. This CDR3 is CASSYGGVFQPQHF. The CDR3 DNA is TGTGCCAGCAGTTACGGGGGCGTCTTTCAGCCCCAGCATTTT.

There are a few counts of this clonotype. The rearrangement joins TRBV12-3 or TRBV12-4 to TRBJ1-4, with TRBD1 identical over 9 bases. The CDR3 is 15 amino acids. With V trimmed by 3 bases and J by 7 bases, 6 bases remained unmatched. The CDR3 loop is CASSFSGQGTEKLFF. The CDR3 DNA is TGTGCCAGCAGTTTCTCGGGACAGGGTACTGAAAAACTGTTTTTT.

The rearrangement links TRBV6-2 or TRBV6-3 to TRBJ2-2; 7 nucleotides agree with TRBD1. Looked up from germline, CDR1 is MNHEY and CDR2 is SVGEGT. Losses at the gene ends were 6 bases for V and 5 bases for J; bases not matched to a gene: 9. This CDR3 comprises 15 residues. CDR3: CASSPTGARTGELFF. The CDR3 DNA follows: TGTGCCAGCAGCCCTACAGGGGCGAGAACCGGGGAGCTGTTTTTT.

This clonotype was counted at least ten times. This chain joins TRBV20-1 and TRBJ2-1; D tentatively reads TRBD1 or TRBD2 (5 bases each). Deletions cut 6 bases from V and 14 bases from J, with 17 bases between. The CDR3 consists of 11 residues. Germline CDR1 DFQATT, CDR2 SNEGSKA (reference sequence). In nucleotides, the CDR3 is TGCAGTGCCCGGGACCAGCCGAAAGAGTTCTTC. It encodes CSARDQPKEFF.

The table lists this clonotype with a few counts. The chain joins TRBV25-1 to TRBJ2-5; 11 positions agree with TRBD2. CDR1 MGHDK and CDR2 SYGVNS come from the germline V gene. V was clipped by 6 bases and J by 3 bases; unmatched bases: 6. This CDR3 region has 15 residues. CDR3 protein: CASRIAGGPKETQYF. DNA for the CDR3: TGTGCCAGCAGGATAGCGGGGGGGCCCAAAGAGACCCAGTACTTC. Full variable domain (remainder filled in from reference TRBV25-1 and TRBJ2-5): EADIYQTPRYLVIGTGKKITLECSQTMGHDKMYWYQQDPGMELHLIHYSYGVNSTEKGDLSSESTVSRIRTEHFPLTLESARPSHTSQYLCASRIAGGPKETQYFGPGTRLLVL.

Of note for this clonotype: Mismatch with germline at one junction end may stem from a read error. V and J are TRBV19 and TRBJ1-1; D gene ambiguous. The CDR3 is made up of 15 amino acids. Germline CDR1 is LNHDA and CDR2 is SQIVND (reference sequence). In DNA, the CDR3 is TGTGCCAGTAGTACCCCCCGGACGGTCTACACTGAGGCTTTCTTT. As protein: CASSTPRTVYTEAFF.

This clonotype has a handful of counts. The chain combines TRBV20-1 with TRBJ1-5, with D perhaps TRBD1 (5 bases). Germline CDR1 and CDR2: DFQATT and SNEGSKA (reference sequence). The CDR3 spans 13 residues. Trimming took 0 bases from V and 12 from J, leaving 15 bases between them. CDR3 sequence: CSARDSGHSVQHF. The DNA for the CDR3 is TGCAGTGCTAGAGATTCAGGACACTCAGTCCAGCATTTT.

This chain links TRBV5-5 with TRBJ2-5; 8 bases map to TRBD1. In germline, CDR1 is SGHKS, CDR2 YYEKEE (reference sequence). This CDR3 region has 14 residues. V lost 4 bases and J lost 7; bases outside the gene matches: 9. The CDR3 spells CASSPGTGRTTQYF. CDR3 in DNA: TGTGCCAGCAGCCCCGGGACAGGACGAACGACCCAGTACTTC.

The rearrangement uses TRBV11-2 and TRBJ1-1; D remains ambiguous. The CDR3 is made up of 18 amino acids. V was clipped by 0 bases and J by 0 bases, with 17 bases between them. Germline V gene sequence: CDR1 SGHAT, CDR2 FQNNGV. CDR3 sequence: CASSLEGLLPRLNTEAFF. The DNA of the CDR3 is TGTGCCAGCAGCTTAGAAGGACTGTTACCTAGGTTGAACACTGAAGCTTTCTTT.

This clonotype was detected ten times or more. The chain uses TRBV7-9 and TRBJ2-7; a weak D match, TRBD2 (5 bases). Between the trimmed V and J ends, which lost 6 bases and 6 bases, there was a span of 15 bases. CDR1 is SEHNR, CDR2 FQNEAQ, per germline (reference sequence). CDR3 length: 13 residues. CDR3 amino acids: CASRADGLFEQYF. In DNA, the CDR3 is TGTGCCAGCAGAGCGGACGGGCTGTTCGAGCAGTACTTC.

This clonotype was picked up many times. The chain links TRBV15 to TRBJ2-1; 13 nucleotides agree with TRBD2. Germline V gives CDR1 LNHNV, CDR2 YYDKDF (reference sequence). J was trimmed by 14 bases and V by 0 bases; bases with no gene match: 4. The CDR3 covers 14 residues. The CDR3 coding sequence is TGTGCCACCAGCAGAGAAGTTACTAGCGGGGGGGAGTTCTTC. It codes for CATSREVTSGGEFF. Together with reference TRBV15 and TRBJ2-1, the CDR3 gives the full variable domain: DAMVIQNPRYQVTQFGKPVTLSCSQTLNHNVMYWYQQKSSQAPKLLFHYYDKDFNNEADTPDNFQSRRPNTSFCFLDIRSPGLGDTAMYLCATSREVTSGGEFFGPGTRLTVL.

This chain connects TRBV20-1 to TRBJ1-2, with D unresolved. CDR1 and CDR2 from the germline V gene are DFQATT and SNEGSKA (reference sequence). This CDR3 has 12 amino acids. The V end lost 2 bases, the J end lost 9 bases, and 13 bases lay between the germline ends. CDR3 region: CSARSPRLSYTF. DNA of the CDR3: TGCAGTGCTAGATCCCCCCGTTTGAGCTACACCTTC.